This is a list of T cell receptor beta chains from one sample in a study of blood T cell repertoires in COVID-19. Sequencing used immunoSEQ multiplex PCR; TCRdb keeps in-frame clones, though not all of them. This table has around 150,000 clones, 86% appearing once. Input material: peripheral blood. These receptors were collected from a man aged 18 to 35 with acute or convalescent COVID-19. Each CDR3 is given with its conserved first and last residue. Each record gives: clone size, V gene, D gene, J gene, CDR3 protein, CDR3 DNA. A D gene is named only where the DNA matches it firmly. Part of the rows lack a size; the others show once, few, many or a class for expanded clones.

>.|TRBV27|.|TRBJ1-1
CASSLSPGEGSLGDTEAFF
TGTGCCAGCAGTTTATCGCCGGGAGAAGGGTCTTTAGGAGACACTGAAGCTTTCTTT
>.|TRBV6-1|.|TRBJ1-2
CASSEIQGSGYTF
TGTGCCAGCAGTGAGATCCAGGGCTCTGGCTACACCTTC
>.|TRBV20-1|.|TRBJ2-1
CSARLDNEQFF
TGCAGTGCCCGACTAGACAATGAGCAGTTCTTC
>.|TRBV9|TRBD1|TRBJ2-5
CASSVVGTGFGETQYF
TGTGCCAGCAGCGTAGTTGGGACAGGGTTCGGCGAGACCCAGTACTTC
>.|TRBV18|TRBD1|TRBJ1-1
CASSPRGGGSGTEAFF
TGTGCCAGCTCACCACGCGGAGGGGGCTCAGGGACTGAAGCTTTCTTT
>.|TRBV11-2|.|TRBJ1-2
CASSLALNYGYTF
TGTGCCAGCAGCTTAGCCCTTAACTATGGCTACACCTTC
>.|TRBV30|.|TRBJ1-5
CAWSLTDDQPQHF
TGTGCCTGGAGTCTGACAGATGATCAGCCCCAGCATTTT
>.|TRBV9|.|TRBJ1-4
CASSVGGGGEKLFF
TGTGCCAGCAGCGTAGGCGGGGGTGGCGAAAAACTGTTTTTT
>.|TRBV11-2|.|TRBJ1-1
CASSLDPRLGTEAFF
TGTGCCAGCAGCTTAGATCCGCGGTTGGGCACTGAAGCTTTCTTT
>few|TRBV6-2/TRBV6-3|TRBD1|TRBJ1-2
CASSYVQGAGVYGYTF
TGTGCCAGCAGTTACGTCCAGGGGGCTGGGGTCTATGGCTACACCTTC
>.|TRBV7-2|.|TRBJ1-5
CASSLGRGQPQHF
TGTGCCAGCAGCTTAGGAAGGGGACAGCCCCAGCATTTT
>few|TRBV7-3|TRBD2|TRBJ2-5
CASSPSGGPQETQYF
TGTGCCAGCAGCCCTAGCGGGGGTCCCCAAGAGACCCAGTACTTC
>.|TRBV3-1/TRBV3-2|.|TRBJ1-3
CASSRPGTGNTIYF
TGTGCCAGCAGCCGTCCGGGGACTGGAAACACCATATATTTT
>once|TRBV2|.|TRBJ2-1
CASRVGRGFF
TGTGCCAGCAGGGTTGGAAGGGGGTTCTTC
>.|TRBV30|TRBD1|TRBJ2-7
CAWSLTGASSYEQYF
TGTGCCTGGAGTTTGACAGGGGCATCCTCCTACGAGCAGTACTTC
>few|TRBV11-3|.|TRBJ1-5
CASSIAYSNQPQHF
TGTGCCAGCAGCATCGCGTATAGCAATCAGCCCCAGCATTTT
>.|TRBV19|TRBD1|TRBJ1-2
CASSIQGVTYGYTF
TGTGCCAGTAGTATCCAGGGGGTTACCTATGGCTACACCTTC
>once|TRBV2|TRBD2|TRBJ2-3
CASSRGGATDTQYF
TGTGCCAGCAGCCGCGGGGGGGCCACAGATACGCAGTATTTT
>.|TRBV2|TRBD2|TRBJ2-5
CASSDRAGIETQYF
TGTGCCAGCAGTGATCGAGCGGGAATAGAGACCCAGTACTTC
>.|TRBV28|TRBD1|TRBJ1-5
CASRPQGDNQPQHF
TGTGCCAGCAGGCCACAGGGGGATAATCAGCCCCAGCATTTT